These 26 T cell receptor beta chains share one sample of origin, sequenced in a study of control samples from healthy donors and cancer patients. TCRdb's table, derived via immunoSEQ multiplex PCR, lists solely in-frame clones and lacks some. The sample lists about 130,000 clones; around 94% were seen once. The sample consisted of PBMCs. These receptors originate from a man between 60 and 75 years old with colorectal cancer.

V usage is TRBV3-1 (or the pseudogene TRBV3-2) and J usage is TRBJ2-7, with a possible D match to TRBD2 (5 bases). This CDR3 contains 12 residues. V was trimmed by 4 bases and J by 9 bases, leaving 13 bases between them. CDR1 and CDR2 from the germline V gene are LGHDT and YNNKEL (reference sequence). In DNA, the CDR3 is TGTGCCAGCAGCCTTGGAGGCGAACTGCAGTACTTC. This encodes CASSLGGELQYF.

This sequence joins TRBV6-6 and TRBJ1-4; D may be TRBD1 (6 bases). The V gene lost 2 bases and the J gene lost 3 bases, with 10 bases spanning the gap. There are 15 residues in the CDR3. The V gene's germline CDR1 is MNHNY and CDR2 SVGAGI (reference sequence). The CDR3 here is CASSYRGQPNEKLFF. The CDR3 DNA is TGTGCCAGCAGTTACCGAGGACAGCCTAATGAAAAACTGTTTTTT.

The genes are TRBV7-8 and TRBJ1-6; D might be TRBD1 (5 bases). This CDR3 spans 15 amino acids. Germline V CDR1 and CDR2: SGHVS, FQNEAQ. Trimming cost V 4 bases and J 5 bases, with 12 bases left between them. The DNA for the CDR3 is TGTGCCAGCAGCTGGGGGGAAATGAATAATTCACCCCTCCACTTT. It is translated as CASSWGEMNNSPLHF.

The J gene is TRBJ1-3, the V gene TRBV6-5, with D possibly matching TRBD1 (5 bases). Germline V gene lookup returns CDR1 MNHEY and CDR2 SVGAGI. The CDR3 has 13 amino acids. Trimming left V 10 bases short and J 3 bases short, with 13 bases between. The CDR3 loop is CATSRVDGNTIYF. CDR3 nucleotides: TGTGCCACTTCCAGGGTGGATGGAAACACCATATATTTT.

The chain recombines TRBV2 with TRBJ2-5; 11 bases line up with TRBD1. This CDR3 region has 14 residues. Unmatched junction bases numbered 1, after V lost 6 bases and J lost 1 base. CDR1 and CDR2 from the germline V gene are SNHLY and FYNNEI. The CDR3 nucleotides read TGTGCCAGCAGGGGGACAGGGGGCCAAGAGACCCAGTACTTC. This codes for CASRGTGGQETQYF.

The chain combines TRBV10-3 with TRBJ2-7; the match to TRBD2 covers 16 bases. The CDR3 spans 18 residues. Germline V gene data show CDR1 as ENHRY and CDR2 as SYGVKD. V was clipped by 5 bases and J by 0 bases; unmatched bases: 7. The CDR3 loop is CAISPGLAGGRSSYEQYF. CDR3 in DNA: TGTGCCATCAGTCCGGGACTAGCGGGGGGGAGGAGCTCCTACGAGCAGTACTTC.

The CDR3 DNA reads as TGTGCCAGCAGTTCGTGGCCCCGCAGCTATGGCTACACCTTC. Protein product: CASSSWPRSYGYTF. The chain has TRBV6-5 and TRBJ1-2; the D is unclear. CDR1 is MNHEY and CDR2 is SVGAGI in the germline V gene. The CDR3 contains 14 residues. The V and J ends lost 4 bases and 4 bases respectively, with 13 bases between them.

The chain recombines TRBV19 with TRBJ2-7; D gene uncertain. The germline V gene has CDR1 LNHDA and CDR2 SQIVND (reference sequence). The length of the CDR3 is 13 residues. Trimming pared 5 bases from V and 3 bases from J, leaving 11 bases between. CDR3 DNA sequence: TGTGCCAGTAGTGCGGCAGGCGGCTACGAGCAGTACTTC. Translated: CASSAAGGYEQYF.

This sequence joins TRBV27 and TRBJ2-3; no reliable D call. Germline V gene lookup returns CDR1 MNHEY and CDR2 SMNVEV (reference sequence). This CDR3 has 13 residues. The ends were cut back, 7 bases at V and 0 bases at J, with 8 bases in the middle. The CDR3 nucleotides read TGTGCCAGCAAGACACCAAGCACAGATACGCAGTATTTT. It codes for CASKTPSTDTQYF.

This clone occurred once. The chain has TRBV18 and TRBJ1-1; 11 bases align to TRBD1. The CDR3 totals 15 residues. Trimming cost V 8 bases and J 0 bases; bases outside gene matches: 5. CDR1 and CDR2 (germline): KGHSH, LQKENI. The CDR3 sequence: CASRGQGAMNTEAFF. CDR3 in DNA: TGTGCCAGCCGTGGACAGGGGGCGATGAACACTGAAGCTTTCTTT. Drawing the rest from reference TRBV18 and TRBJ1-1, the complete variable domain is NAGVMQNPRHLVRRRGQEARLRCSPMKGHSHVYWYRQLPEEGLKFMVYLQKENIIDESGMPKERFSAEFPKEGPSILRIQQVVRGDSAAYFCASRGQGAMNTEAFFGQGTRLTVV.

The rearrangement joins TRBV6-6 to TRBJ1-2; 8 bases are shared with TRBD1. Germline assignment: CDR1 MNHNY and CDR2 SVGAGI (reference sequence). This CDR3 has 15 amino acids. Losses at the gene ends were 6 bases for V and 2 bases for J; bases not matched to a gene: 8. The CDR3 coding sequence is TGTGCCAGCAGGTCGCCACAGGGGGAGAACTATGGCTACACCTTC. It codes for CASRSPQGENYGYTF.

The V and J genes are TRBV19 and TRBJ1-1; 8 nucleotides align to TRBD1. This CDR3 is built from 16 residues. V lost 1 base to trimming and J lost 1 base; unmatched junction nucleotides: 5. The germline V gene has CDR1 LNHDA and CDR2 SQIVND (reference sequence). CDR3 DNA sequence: TGTGCCAGTAGTATAGGTGCAGGGGGCGCGAACACTGAAGCTTTCTTT. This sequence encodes CASSIGAGGANTEAFF. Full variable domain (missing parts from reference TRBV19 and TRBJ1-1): DGGITQSPKYLFRKEGQNVTLSCEQNLNHDAMYWYRQDPGQGLRLIYYSQIVNDFQKGDIAEGYSVSREKKESFPLTVTSAQKNPTAFYLCASSIGAGGANTEAFFGQGTRLTVV.

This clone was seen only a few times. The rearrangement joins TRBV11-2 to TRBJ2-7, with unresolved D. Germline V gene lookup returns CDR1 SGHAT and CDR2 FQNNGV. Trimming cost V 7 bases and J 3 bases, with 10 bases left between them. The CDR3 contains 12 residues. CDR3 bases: TGTGCCAGCACTGCGTGGAACTACGAGCAGTACTTC. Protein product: CASTAWNYEQYF. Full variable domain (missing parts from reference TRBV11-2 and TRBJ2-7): EAGVAQSPRYKIIEKRQSVAFWCNPISGHATLYWYQQILGQGPKLLIQFQNNGVVDDSQLPKDRFSAERLKGVDSTLKIQPAKLEDSAVYLCASTAWNYEQYFGPGTRLTVT.

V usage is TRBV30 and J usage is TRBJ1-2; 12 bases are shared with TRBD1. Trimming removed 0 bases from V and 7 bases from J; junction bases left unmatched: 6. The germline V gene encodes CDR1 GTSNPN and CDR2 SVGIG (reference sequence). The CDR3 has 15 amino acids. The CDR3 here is CAWSVGDRGLSGYTF. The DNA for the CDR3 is TGTGCCTGGAGTGTTGGGGACAGGGGGCTCTCTGGCTACACCTTC. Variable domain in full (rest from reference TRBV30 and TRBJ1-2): SQTIHQWPATLVQPVGSPLSLECTVEGTSNPNLYWYRQAAGRGLQLLFYSVGIGQISSEVPQNLSASRPQDRQFILSSKKLLLSDSGFYLCAWSVGDRGLSGYTFGSGTRLTVV.

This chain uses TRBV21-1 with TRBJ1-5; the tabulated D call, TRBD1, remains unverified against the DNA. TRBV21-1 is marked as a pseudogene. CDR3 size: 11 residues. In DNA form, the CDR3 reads TGTGCCAGCAGCCACAATCAGCCCCAGCATTTT. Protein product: CASSHNQPQHF.

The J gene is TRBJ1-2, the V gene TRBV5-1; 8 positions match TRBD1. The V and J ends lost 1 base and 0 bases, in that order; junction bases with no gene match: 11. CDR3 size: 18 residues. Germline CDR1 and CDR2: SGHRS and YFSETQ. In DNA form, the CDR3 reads TGCGCCAGCAGCTTGAGGGGGGACAGGCGACTATCTAACTATGGCTACACCTTC. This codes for CASSLRGDRRLSNYGYTF. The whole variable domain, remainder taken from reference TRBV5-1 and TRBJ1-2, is KAGVTQTPRYLIKTRGQQVTLSCSPISGHRSVSWYQQTPGQGLQFLFEYFSETQRNKGNFPGRFSGRQFSNSRSEMNVSTLELGDSALYLCASSLRGDRRLSNYGYTFGSGTRLTVV.

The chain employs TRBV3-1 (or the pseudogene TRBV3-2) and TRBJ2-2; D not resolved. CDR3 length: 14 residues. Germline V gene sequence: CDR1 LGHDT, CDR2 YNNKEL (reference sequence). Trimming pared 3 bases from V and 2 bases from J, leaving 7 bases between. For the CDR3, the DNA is TGTGCCAGCAGCCAGGGCGGTAACACCGGGGAGCTGTTTTTT. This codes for CASSQGGNTGELFF.

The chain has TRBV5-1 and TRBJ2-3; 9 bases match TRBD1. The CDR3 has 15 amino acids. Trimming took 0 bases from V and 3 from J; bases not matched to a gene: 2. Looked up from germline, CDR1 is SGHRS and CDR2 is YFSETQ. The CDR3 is CASSLVGQGTDTQYF. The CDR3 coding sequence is TGCGCCAGCAGCTTGGTCGGACAGGGGACAGATACGCAGTATTTT.

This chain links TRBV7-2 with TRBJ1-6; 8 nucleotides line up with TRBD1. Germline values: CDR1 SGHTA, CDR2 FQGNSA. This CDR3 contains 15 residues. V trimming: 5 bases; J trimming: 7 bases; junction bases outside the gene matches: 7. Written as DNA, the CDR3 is TGTGCCAGCAGCCCCCGGAGACAGGGGAATTCACCCCTCCACTTT. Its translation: CASSPRRQGNSPLHF.

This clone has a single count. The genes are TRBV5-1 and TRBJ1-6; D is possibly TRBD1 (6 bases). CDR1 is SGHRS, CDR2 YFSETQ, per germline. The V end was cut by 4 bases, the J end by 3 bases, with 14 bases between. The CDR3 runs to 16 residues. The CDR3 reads CASSLRSTGYNSPLHF. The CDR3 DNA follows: TGCGCCAGCAGCCTCCGCTCGACAGGCTATAATTCACCCCTCCACTTT. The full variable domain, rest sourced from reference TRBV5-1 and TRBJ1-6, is KAGVTQTPRYLIKTRGQQVTLSCSPISGHRSVSWYQQTPGQGLQFLFEYFSETQRNKGNFPGRFSGRQFSNSRSEMNVSTLELGDSALYLCASSLRSTGYNSPLHFGNGTRLTVT.

This CDR3 is CASRGGANEKLFF. CDR3 nucleotides: TGTGCCAGCAGGGGGGGTGCGAATGAAAAACTGTTTTTT. This rearrangement joins TRBV2 to TRBJ1-4; TRBD1 is a possible D gene (5 bases). Deletions cut 6 bases from V and 5 bases from J, with 10 bases between. The CDR3 extends over 13 amino acids. Germline V CDR1 and CDR2: SNHLY, FYNNEI.

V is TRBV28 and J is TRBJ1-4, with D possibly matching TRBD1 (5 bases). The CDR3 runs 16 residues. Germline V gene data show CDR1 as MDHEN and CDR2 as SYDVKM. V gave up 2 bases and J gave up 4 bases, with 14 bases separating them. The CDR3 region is CASSLGRVGVNEKLFF. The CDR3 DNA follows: TGTGCCAGCAGTTTAGGCAGGGTCGGGGTTAATGAAAAACTGTTTTTT.

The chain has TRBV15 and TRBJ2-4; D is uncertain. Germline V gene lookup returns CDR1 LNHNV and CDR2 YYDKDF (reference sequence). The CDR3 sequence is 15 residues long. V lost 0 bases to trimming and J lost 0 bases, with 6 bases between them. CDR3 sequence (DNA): TGTGCCACCAGCAGAGAGAGACTAGCCAAAAACATTCAGTACTTC. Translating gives CATSRERLAKNIQYF.

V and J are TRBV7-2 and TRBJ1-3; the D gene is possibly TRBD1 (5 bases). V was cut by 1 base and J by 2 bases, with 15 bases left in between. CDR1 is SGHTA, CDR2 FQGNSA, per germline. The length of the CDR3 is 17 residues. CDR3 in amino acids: CASSLEHTLGAGNTIYF. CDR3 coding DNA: TGTGCCAGCAGCTTAGAACACACGCTAGGGGCTGGAAACACCATATATTTT.

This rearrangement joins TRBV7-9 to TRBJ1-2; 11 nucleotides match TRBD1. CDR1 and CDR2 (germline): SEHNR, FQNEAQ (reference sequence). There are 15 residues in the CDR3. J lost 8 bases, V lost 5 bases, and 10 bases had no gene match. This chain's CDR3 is CASSPMGQGVAGYTF. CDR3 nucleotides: TGTGCCAGCAGCCCCATGGGACAGGGGGTAGCGGGCTACACCTTC.

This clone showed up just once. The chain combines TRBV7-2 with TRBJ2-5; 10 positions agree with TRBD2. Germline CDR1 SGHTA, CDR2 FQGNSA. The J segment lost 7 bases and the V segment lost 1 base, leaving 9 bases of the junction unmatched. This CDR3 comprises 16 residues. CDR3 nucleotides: TGTGCCAGCAGCTTAGTGGGACTAGCGCCTGGTGGGACCCAGTACTTC. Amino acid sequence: CASSLVGLAPGGTQYF.